A single sample gave rise to the 14 T cell receptor beta chains below, sequenced in a study of shared clonotypes between healthy human individuals. Sequenced by immunoSEQ multiplex PCR; TCRdb stores in-frame clones only, minus some. Among 2 million to 2.5 million clones listed, 85% to 95% were seen once. The material sequenced was naive CD4+ T cells from PBMCs. Noted subset: CD45RA+ positively selected. The receptors were sampled from a man younger than 35 in good health. Some clones in this sample may be carry-over from other donors' samples.

The chain links TRBV11-2 to TRBJ1-3; 8 bases fit TRBD1. Trimming at V came to 1 base and at J to 4 bases, leaving 9 bases not matched to a gene. Germline V CDR1 and CDR2: SGHAT, FQNNGV. CDR3 size: 17 residues. The CDR3 DNA sequence: TGTGCCAGCAGCTTAGGGTACCAGGGGGCAAAAGGAAACACCATATATTTT. Its translation is CASSLGYQGAKGNTIYF.

This chain joins TRBV27 and TRBJ2-7, with D possibly TRBD2 on 5 matching bases. The CDR3 runs to 13 residues. V was trimmed by 0 bases and J by 6 bases, leaving 9 bases between them. CDR1 is MNHEY, CDR2 SMNVEV, per germline (reference sequence). CDR3 coding DNA: TGTGCCAGCAGTTTATCGGAGGAAGCCGAGCAGTACTTC. Its protein product is CASSLSEEAEQYF.

The gene calls are TRBV6-6 and TRBJ1-3; D is unclear. Trimming shortened V by 5 bases and J by 0 bases, and 8 bases separated the two germline ends. The germline CDR1 and CDR2 sequences are MNHNY and SVGAGI (reference sequence). CDR3 length: 14 amino acids. CDR3 DNA sequence: TGTGCCAGCAGTCAAACTTCCTCTGGAAACACCATATATTTT. Protein: CASSQTSSGNTIYF.

The CDR3 DNA reads as TGTGCCAGCAGTGTACAGTCTTCTGGAAACACCATATATTTT. Translation: CASSVQSSGNTIYF. J is TRBJ1-3 and V is TRBV2, with unresolved D. This CDR3 comprises 14 residues. The germline V gene encodes CDR1 SNHLY and CDR2 FYNNEI. Trimming left V 4 bases short and J 1 base short, with 8 bases between.

The V and J genes are TRBV7-2 and TRBJ2-7; no reliable D call. V was trimmed by 2 bases and J by 3 bases, leaving 17 bases between them. This CDR3 is built from 16 residues. Germline CDR1 SGHTA, CDR2 FQGNSA. CDR3 DNA: TGTGCCAGCAGCTTAAATCTCGGCAGATTCAGCTACGAGCAGTACTTC. Translated: CASSLNLGRFSYEQYF.

A word on this clone: Other DNA sequences in this specimen translate into the identical CDR3. The chain has TRBV5-4 and TRBJ2-3, with D hard to call. The CDR3 is 13 residues long. Trimming removed 0 bases at V and 1 base at J, with 3 bases between. Germline lookup yields CDR1 SGHNT and CDR2 YYREEE (reference sequence). CDR3 sequence (DNA): TGTGCCAGCAGCTTGGGCGGCACAGATACGCAGTATTTT. Translating it yields CASSLGGTDTQYF.

The chain joins TRBV2 to TRBJ2-7; D may match TRBD1 or TRBD2 (6 bases each). The germline CDR1 and CDR2 sequences are SNHLY and FYNNEI. The V end was cut by 3 bases, the J end by 6 bases, with 15 bases between. The CDR3 length is 14 residues. The CDR3 nucleotides read TGTGCCAGCAGTGAGGGCGGGGCAGGGGTCGAGCAGTACTTC. It is translated as CASSEGGAGVEQYF.

V is TRBV9 and J is TRBJ2-1; 7 positions match TRBD1. The CDR3 runs 15 residues. V was clipped by 4 bases and J by 0 bases; unmatched bases: 4. From germline, CDR1 is SGDLS and CDR2 YYNGEE. CDR3 loop: CASSKGQSSYNEQFF. The CDR3 DNA reads TGTGCCAGCAGCAAGGGACAGAGCTCCTACAATGAGCAGTTCTTC.

As concerns this clone: Within the sample, other DNA sequences also encode this same CDR3. The V gene is TRBV7-9, the J gene TRBJ1-2, with D perhaps matching TRBD1 (5 bases). The germline CDR1 and CDR2 sequences are SEHNR and FQNEAQ (reference sequence). Between the trimmed V and J ends, which lost 5 bases and 1 base, there was a span of 11 bases. The CDR3 is made up of 14 amino acids. DNA for the CDR3: TGTGCCAGCAGCCCCCCCGGGGGTAACTATGGCTACACCTTC. Translation gives CASSPPGGNYGYTF.

The chain links TRBV18 to TRBJ2-7, with 9 bases that match TRBD1. CDR1 and CDR2 (germline): KGHSH, LQKENI. The CDR3 runs 14 residues. V shed 8 bases, J shed 1 base, and the junction held 6 bases outside the gene matches. CDR3 sequence: CASHPGTGSYEQYF. CDR3 in DNA: TGTGCCAGCCACCCCGGGACAGGGTCCTACGAGCAGTACTTC. The complete variable domain, with remaining parts taken from reference TRBV18 and TRBJ2-7, reads NAGVMQNPRHLVRRRGQEARLRCSPMKGHSHVYWYRQLPEEGLKFMVYLQKENIIDESGMPKERFSAEFPKEGPSILRIQQVVRGDSAAYFCASHPGTGSYEQYFGPGTRLTVT.

About this clone itself: The identical CDR3 is also encoded by other nucleotide sequences in the sample. The rearrangement joins TRBV9 to TRBJ1-1; no reliable D call. CDR1 is SGDLS, CDR2 YYNGEE, per germline. The V end lost 3 bases, the J end lost 1 base, and 7 bases lay between the germline ends. This CDR3 is built from 13 residues. The CDR3 coding sequence is TGTGCCAGCAGCGGAACAGCGAACACTGAAGCTTTCTTT. Encoded protein: CASSGTANTEAFF.

The V call is TRBV10-3, the J call TRBJ2-6; 12 positions match TRBD2. Unmatched junction bases numbered 9, after V lost 6 bases and J lost 0 bases. The length of the CDR3 is 19 residues. From germline, CDR1 is ENHRY and CDR2 SYGVKD. The CDR3 sequence: CAIRDWTSGAPSGANVLTF. The CDR3 bases are TGTGCCATCAGGGATTGGACTAGCGGGGCTCCCTCTGGGGCCAACGTCCTGACTTTC.

This rearrangement joins TRBV7-2 to TRBJ2-1, with a possible D match to TRBD2 (6 bases). The CDR3 runs to 17 residues. Per the germline V gene, CDR1 is SGHTA and CDR2 is FQGNSA. V was shortened by 5 bases and J by 2 bases, with 19 bases between the two germline ends. Here the CDR3 DNA reads TGTGCCAGCAGCCCGGGGGAGCCTGGGCTGGCCTACAATGAGCAGTTCTTC. Amino acid sequence: CASSPGEPGLAYNEQFF.

This chain uses TRBV4-3 with TRBJ2-7, with D tentatively TRBD1 (6 bases). CDR3 size: 15 residues. V was pared by 5 bases and J by 0 bases, with 14 bases between. Germline CDR1 and CDR2: LGHNA and YSLEER. CDR3: CASSSTGTHSYEQYF. CDR3 nucleotide sequence: TGCGCCAGCAGCTCCACCGGGACACACTCCTACGAGCAGTACTTC.